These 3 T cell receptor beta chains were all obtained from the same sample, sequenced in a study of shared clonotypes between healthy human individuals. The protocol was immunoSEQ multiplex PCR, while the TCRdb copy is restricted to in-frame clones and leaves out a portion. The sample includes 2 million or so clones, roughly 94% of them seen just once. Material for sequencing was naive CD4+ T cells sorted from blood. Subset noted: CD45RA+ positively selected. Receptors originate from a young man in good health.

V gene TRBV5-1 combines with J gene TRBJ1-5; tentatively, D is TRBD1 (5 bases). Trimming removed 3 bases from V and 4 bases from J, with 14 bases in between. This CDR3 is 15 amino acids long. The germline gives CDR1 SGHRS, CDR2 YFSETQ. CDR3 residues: CASSWDDTPNQPQHF. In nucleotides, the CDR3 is TGCGCCAGCAGCTGGGACGACACCCCAAATCAGCCCCAGCATTTT.

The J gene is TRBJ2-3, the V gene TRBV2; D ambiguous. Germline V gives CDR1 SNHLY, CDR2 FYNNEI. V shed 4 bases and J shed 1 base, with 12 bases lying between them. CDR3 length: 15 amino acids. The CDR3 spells CASSGNGLGTDTQYF. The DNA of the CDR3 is TGTGCCAGCAGTGGAAATGGATTGGGCACAGATACGCAGTATTTT. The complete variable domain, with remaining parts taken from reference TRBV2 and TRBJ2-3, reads EPEVTQTPSHQVTQMGQEVILRCVPISNHLYFYWYRQILGQKVEFLVSFYNNEISEKSEIFDDQFSVERPDGSNFTLKIRSTKLEDSAMYFCASSGNGLGTDTQYFGPGTRLTVL.

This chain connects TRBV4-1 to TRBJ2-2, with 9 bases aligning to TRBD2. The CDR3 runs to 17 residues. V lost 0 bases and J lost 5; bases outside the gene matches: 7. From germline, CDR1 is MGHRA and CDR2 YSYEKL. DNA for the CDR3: TGCGCCAGCAGCCAAGAAGCTAGCGGGAAGATTACCGGGGAGCTGTTTTTT. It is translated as CASSQEASGKITGELFF.